The 15 T cell receptor beta chains presented below share a single source sample, sequenced in a study of human T cells and chemical hapten exposure listed by TCRdb under 2021. The intended sense of this specimen's time point label: pre-sensitization, week 0. The sample's treatment or condition label, in plain terms: therapeutic diphenylcyclopropenone sensitization with weekly scalp DPC. The method was RACE. Instrument on record: NextSeq 500. Clones were called with MiXCR by TCRdb after fastp trimmed the public reads at Q25, and only in-frame beta chains were retained. A single entry per CDR3 protein holds the most common genes and DNA from its merged rows. The sample includes 250,000 or so distinct CDR3 sequences, with just under 8% observed a single time. Jointly, the top ten make up roughly 1.2% of the sample. Sample: whole blood, taken in connection with sensitization to the hapten diphenylcyclopropenone (DPC). These receptors were collected from a young man with alopecia areata. Some clones in this sample may be carry-over from other donors' samples.

The chain employs TRBV6-6 and TRBJ2-7; D is perhaps TRBD2 (6 bases). The CDR3 length is 14 residues. V shed 5 bases and J shed 3 bases, with 14 bases lying between them. Germline values: CDR1 MNHNY, CDR2 SVGAGI (reference sequence). The CDR3 sequence: CASSRDGGNYEQYF. CDR3 coding DNA: TGTGCCAGCAGTCGCGACGGGGGAAACTACGAGCAGTACTTC.

To note about this clonotype: A much more abundant neighbour one base away suggests this may be a read error. The rearrangement links TRBV29-1 to TRBJ2-5; D uncertain. This CDR3 is built from 13 residues. Germline assignment: CDR1 SQVTM and CDR2 ANQGSEA. Trimming took off 3 bases at V and 1 base at J, with 9 bases between the two ends. CDR3 sequence: CSVEKIGQETQYF. DNA of the CDR3: TGCAGCGTTGAGAAAATAGGCCAAGAGACCCAGTACTTC. Filled out from reference TRBV29-1 and TRBJ2-5, the complete variable domain reads SAVISQKPSRDICQRGTSLTIQCQVDSQVTMMFWYRQQPGQSLTLIATANQGSEATYESGFVIDKFPISRPNLTFSTLTVSNMSPEDSSIYLCSVEKIGQETQYFGPGTRLLVL.

This clonotype was picked up a small number of times. V is TRBV28 and J is TRBJ2-1, with D possibly matching TRBD2 (5 bases). The CDR3 spans 17 residues. CDR1 is MDHEN and CDR2 is SYDVKM in the germline V gene. Trimming stripped 7 bases from V and 6 bases from J, with 25 bases between. CDR3 DNA: TGTGCCAGCAATACAATTCAAAGCGGACCCGACCGCAATGAGCAGTTCTTC. It translates to CASNTIQSGPDRNEQFF.

This clonotype appeared many times. The V gene is TRBV7-3, the J gene TRBJ2-5; the D gene is possibly TRBD2 (5 bases). V gave up 3 bases and J gave up 1 base, with 12 bases separating them. Germline V CDR1 and CDR2: SGHTA, FQGTGA. CDR3 length: 15 amino acids. The CDR3 DNA is TGTGCCAGCAGCTTGAATACGGGATCCCAAGAGACCCAGTACTTC. This sequence encodes CASSLNTGSQETQYF.

This clonotype has ten or more counts. The J gene is TRBJ2-7, the V gene TRBV11-3; TRBD1 aligns across 9 bases. The CDR3 has 15 residues. Looked up from germline, CDR1 is SGHNT and CDR2 is YENEEA. The J segment lost 2 bases and the V segment lost 5 bases, leaving 7 bases of the junction unmatched. CDR3 DNA sequence: TGTGCCAGCAGCCTTGGGACAGGGAGAACCTACGAGCAGTACTTC. Encoded protein: CASSLGTGRTYEQYF.

This clonotype appeared many times. The chain joins TRBV7-3 to TRBJ1-6; D possibly corresponds to TRBD1 (5 bases). The germline V and J ends were trimmed by 5 bases and 7 bases, with 12 bases remaining between them. Germline assignment: CDR1 SGHTA and CDR2 FQGTGA. The CDR3 consists of 14 residues. CDR3 sequence (DNA): TGTGCCAGCAGCCTCATGCGACAGAATTCACCCCTCCACTTT. Protein: CASSLMRQNSPLHF.

This clonotype occurred many times. This chain links TRBV12-3 or TRBV12-4 with TRBJ1-2; D call uncertain. This CDR3 contains 12 residues. With 1 base removed from V and 2 bases from J, the gap between germline ends came to 2 bases. CDR3 nucleotides: TGTGCCAGCAGTTTAGGGAACTATGGCTACACCTTC. As protein: CASSLGNYGYTF.

This clonotype was picked up many times. This chain joins TRBV9 and TRBJ2-2, with 7 bases lining up with TRBD1. With V trimmed by 4 bases and J by 1 base, 7 bases remained unmatched. Germline CDR1 reads SGDLS; CDR2 reads YYNGEE. The CDR3 consists of 16 residues. The CDR3 coding sequence is TGTGCCAGCAGCCCGACAGGGACATTGAACACCGGGGAGCTGTTTTTT. Its protein product is CASSPTGTLNTGELFF.

The chain joins TRBV4-1 to TRBJ1-4, with D hard to call. The length of the CDR3 is 14 residues. V lost 2 bases, J lost 5 bases, and 9 bases lay in between. CDR1 is MGHRA, CDR2 YSYEKL, per germline. DNA for the CDR3: TGCGCCAGCAGCCAAAACCGACAAAATGAAAAACTGTTTTTT. Translated: CASSQNRQNEKLFF.

This clonotype was observed at least ten times. The chain joins TRBV14 to TRBJ1-6; D possibly corresponds to TRBD1 (5 bases). The CDR3 sequence is 16 residues long. CDR1 is SGHDN and CDR2 is FVKESK in the germline V gene. V was trimmed by 0 bases and J by 5 bases, leaving 11 bases between them. The DNA of the CDR3 is TGTGCCAGCAGCCAAGAGTGGGGCAGCGATAATTCACCCCTCCACTTT. This translates into CASSQEWGSDNSPLHF.

This chain uses TRBV27 with TRBJ2-7; 7 positions match TRBD1. V shed 8 bases and J 5 bases; nucleotides not matched to a gene: 6. The CDR3 totals 12 residues. Germline CDR1 and CDR2: MNHEY and SMNVEV (reference sequence). CDR3 nucleotides: TGTGCCAGCGGAGACAGGGTGGACGAGCAGTACTTC. Translating it yields CASGDRVDEQYF.

This clonotype occurred many times. This chain uses TRBV5-6 with TRBJ1-1, with D possibly being TRBD1 (6 bases). The V gene lost 3 bases and the J gene lost 0 bases, with 9 bases spanning the gap. CDR1 is SGHDT and CDR2 is YYEEEE in the germline V gene. The CDR3 length is 14 residues. CDR3 sequence (DNA): TGTGCCAGCAGCTACCGGACAGTGAACACTGAAGCTTTCTTT. Its protein is CASSYRTVNTEAFF.

CDR3 nucleotide sequence: TGTGCCAGCAGTTCGACTAGCGGGGGATACTACGAGCAGTACTTC. Protein sequence: CASSSTSGGYYEQYF. The chain combines TRBV27 with TRBJ2-7, with 12 bases fitting TRBD2. The CDR3 has 15 amino acids. Unmatched junction bases numbered 4, after V lost 4 bases and J lost 3 bases. Germline CDR1 reads MNHEY; CDR2 reads SMNVEV (reference sequence).

This chain connects TRBV6-2 or TRBV6-3 to TRBJ1-1, with TRBD1 as a possible D gene (6 bases). Germline lookup yields CDR1 MNHEY and CDR2 SVGEGT. The CDR3 runs to 15 residues. V lost 6 bases to trimming and J lost 4 bases, with 18 bases between them. The CDR3: CASSEGGQISTEAFF. Written as DNA, the CDR3 is TGTGCCAGCAGCGAGGGCGGACAGATTAGCACTGAAGCTTTCTTT.

The chain joins TRBV7-2 to TRBJ2-3; TRBD2 agrees at 15 bases. V gave up 3 bases and J gave up 5 bases; unmatched junction bases: 0. Per germline, CDR1 SGHTA and CDR2 FQGNSA. CDR3 size: 15 residues. The CDR3 protein is CASSLGLAGGDTQYF. The CDR3, as DNA: TGTGCCAGCAGCTTGGGACTAGCGGGGGGAGATACGCAGTATTTT.